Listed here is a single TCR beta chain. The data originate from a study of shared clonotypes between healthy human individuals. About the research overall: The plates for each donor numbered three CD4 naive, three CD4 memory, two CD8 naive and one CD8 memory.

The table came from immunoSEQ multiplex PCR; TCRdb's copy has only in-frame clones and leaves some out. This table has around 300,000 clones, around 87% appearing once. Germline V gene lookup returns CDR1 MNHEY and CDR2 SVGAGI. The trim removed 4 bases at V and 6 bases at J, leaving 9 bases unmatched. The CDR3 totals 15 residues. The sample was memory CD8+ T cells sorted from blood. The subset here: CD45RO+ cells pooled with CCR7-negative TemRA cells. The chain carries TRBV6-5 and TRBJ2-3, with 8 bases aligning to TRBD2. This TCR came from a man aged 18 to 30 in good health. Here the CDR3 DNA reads TGTGCCAGCAGTTCCGAGGTAGCGGGGAGGGATACGCAGTATTTT. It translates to CASSSEVAGRDTQYF.